Sequencing of this T cell receptor beta chain was carried out in a study of CD8 T cells in Susac syndrome. With 1 base removed from V and 5 bases from J, the gap between germline ends came to 14 bases. CDR1 and CDR2 from the germline V gene are SGHVS and FQNEAQ. This CDR3 is built from 15 residues. Reverse transcription used roughly 0.5 to 1 ug RNA and random hexamers. Amplification of TCR beta CDR3 spanned 54 Vbeta and 13 Jbeta via immunoSEQ multiplex PCR. TCRdb fed the immunoSEQ multiplex PCR reads into MiXCR, producing one record per CDR3 protein. Found here are around 130,000 distinct CDR3 sequences, 75% to 90% of them singletons; the top ten hold roughly 0.5%.

Sequences were obtained from CD8+ T cells from PBMCs. The receptor was isolated from a human donor with multiple sclerosis. The chain employs TRBV7-8 and TRBJ1-2; tentatively, D is TRBD1 (6 bases). The CDR3 sequence: CASSLVPGAGYGYTF. In DNA form, the CDR3 reads TGTGCCAGCAGCTTAGTGCCGGGGGCGGGTTATGGCTACACCTTC.